In this sample, the clone carrying this T cell receptor (beta chain) turned up many times. Its antigen is as yet unknown. Reasons for excluding patients were uncontrolled infection, other autoimmune disease, pregnancy or lactation. Looked up from germline, CDR1 is SGHDT and CDR2 is YYEEEE. This CDR3 has 15 amino acids. Trimming pared 2 bases from V and 8 bases from J, leaving 16 bases between. The sample is drawn from a study of T cells in Graves' hyperthyroidism and ophthalmopathy. Study as a whole: Peripheral blood was collected at initial diagnosis, before any treatment. Study-level results: In blood, most of the thyroid clonotypes expanded above 0.001 were also present.

There were TCR beta CDR3 regions amplified from RNA transcripts. The HTBI set primed first-round TCR CDR3 RT-PCR. TCRdb independently ran MiXCR on the multiplex PCR reads; one entry per CDR3 protein. The repertoire holds under 400,000 distinct CDR3 sequences, over 15% seen once, with roughly a sixth in the top ten. The TCR originated in a woman in her thirties or forties with Graves' ophthalmopathy. This chain uses TRBV5-6 with TRBJ2-2; either TRBD1 or TRBD2 may supply D (6 bases each). Sequenced: blood. In DNA form, the CDR3 reads TGTGCCAGCAGCTTACCTCTTACGGGGGCTGGGGAGCTGTTTTTT. It yields the protein CASSLPLTGAGELFF.